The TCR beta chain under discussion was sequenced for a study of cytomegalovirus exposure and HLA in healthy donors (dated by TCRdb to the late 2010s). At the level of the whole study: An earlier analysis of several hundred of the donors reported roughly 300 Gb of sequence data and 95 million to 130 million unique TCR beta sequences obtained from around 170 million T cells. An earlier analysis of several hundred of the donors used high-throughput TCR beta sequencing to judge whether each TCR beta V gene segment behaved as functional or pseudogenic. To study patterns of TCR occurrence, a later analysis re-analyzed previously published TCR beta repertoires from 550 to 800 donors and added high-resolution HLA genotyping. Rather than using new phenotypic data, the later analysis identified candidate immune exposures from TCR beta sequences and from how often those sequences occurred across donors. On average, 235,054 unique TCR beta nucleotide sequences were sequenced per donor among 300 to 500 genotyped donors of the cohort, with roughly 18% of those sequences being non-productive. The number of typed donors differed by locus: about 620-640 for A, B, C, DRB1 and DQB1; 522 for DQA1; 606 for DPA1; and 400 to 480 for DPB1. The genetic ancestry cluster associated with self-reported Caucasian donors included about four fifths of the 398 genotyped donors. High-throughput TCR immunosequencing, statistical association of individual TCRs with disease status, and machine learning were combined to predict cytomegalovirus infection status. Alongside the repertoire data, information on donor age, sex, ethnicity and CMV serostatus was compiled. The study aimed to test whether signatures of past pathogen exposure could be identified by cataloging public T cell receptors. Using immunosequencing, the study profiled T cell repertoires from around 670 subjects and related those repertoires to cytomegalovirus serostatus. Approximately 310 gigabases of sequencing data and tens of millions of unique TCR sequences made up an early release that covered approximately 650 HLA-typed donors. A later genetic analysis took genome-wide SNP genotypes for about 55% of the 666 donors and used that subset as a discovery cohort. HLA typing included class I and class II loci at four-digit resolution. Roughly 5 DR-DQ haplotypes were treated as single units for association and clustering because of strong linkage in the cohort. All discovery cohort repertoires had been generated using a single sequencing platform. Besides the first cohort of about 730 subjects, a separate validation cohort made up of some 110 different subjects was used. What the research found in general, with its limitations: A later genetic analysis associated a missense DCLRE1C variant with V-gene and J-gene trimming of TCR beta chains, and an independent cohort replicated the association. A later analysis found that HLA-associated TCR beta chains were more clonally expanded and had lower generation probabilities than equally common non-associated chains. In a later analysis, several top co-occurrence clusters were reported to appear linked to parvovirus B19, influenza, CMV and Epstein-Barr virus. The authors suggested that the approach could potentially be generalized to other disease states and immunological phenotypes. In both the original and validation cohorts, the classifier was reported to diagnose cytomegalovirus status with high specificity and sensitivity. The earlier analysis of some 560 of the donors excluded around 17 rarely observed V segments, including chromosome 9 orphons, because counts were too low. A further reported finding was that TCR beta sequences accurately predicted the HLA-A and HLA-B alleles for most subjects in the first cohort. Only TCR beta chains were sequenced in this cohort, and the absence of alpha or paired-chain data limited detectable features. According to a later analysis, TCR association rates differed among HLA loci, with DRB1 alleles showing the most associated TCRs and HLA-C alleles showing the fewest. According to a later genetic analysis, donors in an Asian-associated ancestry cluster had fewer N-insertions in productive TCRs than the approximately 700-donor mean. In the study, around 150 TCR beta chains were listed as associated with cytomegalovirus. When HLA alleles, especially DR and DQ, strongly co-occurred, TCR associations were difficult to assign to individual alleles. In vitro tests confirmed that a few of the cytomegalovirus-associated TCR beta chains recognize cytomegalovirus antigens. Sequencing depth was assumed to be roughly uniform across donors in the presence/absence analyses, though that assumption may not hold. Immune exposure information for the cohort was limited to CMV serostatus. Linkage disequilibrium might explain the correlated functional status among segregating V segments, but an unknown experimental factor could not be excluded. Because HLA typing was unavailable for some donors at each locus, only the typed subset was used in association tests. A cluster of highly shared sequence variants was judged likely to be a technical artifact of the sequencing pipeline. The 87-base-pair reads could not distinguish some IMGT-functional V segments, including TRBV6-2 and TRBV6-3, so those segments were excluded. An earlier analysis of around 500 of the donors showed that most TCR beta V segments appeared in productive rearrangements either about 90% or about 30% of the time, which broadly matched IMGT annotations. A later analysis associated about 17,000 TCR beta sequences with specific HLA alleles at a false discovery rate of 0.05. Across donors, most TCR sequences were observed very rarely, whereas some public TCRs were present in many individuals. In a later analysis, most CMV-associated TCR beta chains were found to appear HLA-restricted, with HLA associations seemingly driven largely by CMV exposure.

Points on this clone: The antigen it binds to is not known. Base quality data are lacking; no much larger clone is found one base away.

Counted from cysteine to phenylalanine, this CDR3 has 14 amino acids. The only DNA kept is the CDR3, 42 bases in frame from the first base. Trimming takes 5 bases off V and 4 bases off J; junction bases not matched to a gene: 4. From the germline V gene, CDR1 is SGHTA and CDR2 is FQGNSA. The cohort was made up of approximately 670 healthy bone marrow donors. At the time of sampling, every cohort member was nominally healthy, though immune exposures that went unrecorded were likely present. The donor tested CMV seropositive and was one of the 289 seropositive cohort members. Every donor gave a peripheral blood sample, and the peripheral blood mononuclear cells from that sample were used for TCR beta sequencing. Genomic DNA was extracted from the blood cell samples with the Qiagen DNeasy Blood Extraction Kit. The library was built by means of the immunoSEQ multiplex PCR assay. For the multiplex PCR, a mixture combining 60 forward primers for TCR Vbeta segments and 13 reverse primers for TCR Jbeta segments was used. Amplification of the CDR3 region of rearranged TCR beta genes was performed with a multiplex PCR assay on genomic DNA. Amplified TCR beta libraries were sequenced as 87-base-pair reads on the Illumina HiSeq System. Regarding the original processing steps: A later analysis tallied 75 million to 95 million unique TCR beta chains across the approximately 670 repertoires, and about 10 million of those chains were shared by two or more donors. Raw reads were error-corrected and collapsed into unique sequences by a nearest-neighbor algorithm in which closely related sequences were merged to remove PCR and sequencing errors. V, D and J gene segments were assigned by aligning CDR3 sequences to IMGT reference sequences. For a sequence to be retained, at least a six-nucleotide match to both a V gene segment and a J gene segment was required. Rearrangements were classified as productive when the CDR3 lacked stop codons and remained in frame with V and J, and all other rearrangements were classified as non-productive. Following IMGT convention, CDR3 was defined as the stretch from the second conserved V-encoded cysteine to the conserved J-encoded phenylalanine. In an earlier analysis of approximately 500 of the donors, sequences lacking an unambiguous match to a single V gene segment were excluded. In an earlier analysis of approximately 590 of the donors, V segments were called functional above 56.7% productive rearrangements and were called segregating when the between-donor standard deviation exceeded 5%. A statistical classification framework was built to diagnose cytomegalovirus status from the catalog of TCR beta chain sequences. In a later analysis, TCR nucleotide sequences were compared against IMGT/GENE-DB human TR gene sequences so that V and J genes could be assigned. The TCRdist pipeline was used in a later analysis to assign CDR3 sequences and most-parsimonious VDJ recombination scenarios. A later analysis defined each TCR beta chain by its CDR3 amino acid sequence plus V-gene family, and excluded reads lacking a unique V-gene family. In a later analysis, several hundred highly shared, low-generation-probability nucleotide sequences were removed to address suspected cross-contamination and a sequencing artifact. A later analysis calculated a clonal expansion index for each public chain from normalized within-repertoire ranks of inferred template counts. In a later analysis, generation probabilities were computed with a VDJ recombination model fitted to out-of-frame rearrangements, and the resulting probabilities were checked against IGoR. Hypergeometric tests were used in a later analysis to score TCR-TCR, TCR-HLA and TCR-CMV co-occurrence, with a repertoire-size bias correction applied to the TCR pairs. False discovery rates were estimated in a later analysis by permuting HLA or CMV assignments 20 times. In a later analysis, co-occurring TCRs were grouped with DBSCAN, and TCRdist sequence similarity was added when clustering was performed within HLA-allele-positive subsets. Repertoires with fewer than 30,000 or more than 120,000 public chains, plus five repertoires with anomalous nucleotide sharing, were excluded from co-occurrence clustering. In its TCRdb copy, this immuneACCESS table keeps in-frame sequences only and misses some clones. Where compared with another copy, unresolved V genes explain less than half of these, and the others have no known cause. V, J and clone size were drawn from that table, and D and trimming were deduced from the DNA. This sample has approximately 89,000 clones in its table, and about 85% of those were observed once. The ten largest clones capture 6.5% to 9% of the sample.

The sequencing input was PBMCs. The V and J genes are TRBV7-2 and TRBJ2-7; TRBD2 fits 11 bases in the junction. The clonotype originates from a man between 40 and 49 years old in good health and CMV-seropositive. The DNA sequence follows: TGTGCCAGCAGCCTGACTAGCGGGGAGTACGAGCAGTACTTC. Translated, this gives CASSLTSGEYEQYF.